This T cell receptor (beta chain) was identified during a study of T cell repertoires in ileal Crohn's disease. The time point: neoterminal ileum biopsy at postoperative endoscopy, about 6 months after surgery. On this clone itself: Its antigen is unidentified.

Each sample's TCRB immunosequencing used 500 to 550 nanograms of biopsy DNA. Sequencing was performed with immunoSEQ multiplex PCR; in TCRdb, only in-frame clones are kept and a portion is missing. Of about 2,800 clones listed, roughly three quarters were seen once; the top ten hold 15% to 25%. General study results and limits: Compared with CD4 T cells, sorted CD8 cells carried more expanded clones.

The source material was ileal tissue. This TCR was sampled from an adult with Crohn's disease.

Here the CDR3 DNA reads TGTGCCAGCAGCCCAAGCGGGATGAACAATGAGCAGTTCTTC. Amino acids: CASSPSGMNNEQFF. The gene calls are TRBV11-3 and TRBJ2-1; 7 bases match TRBD2. The CDR3 sequence is 14 residues long. V was clipped by 5 bases and J by 5 bases; unmatched bases: 6. Germline lookup yields CDR1 SGHNT and CDR2 YENEEA.